This T cell receptor beta chain is from a study of blood T cells in healthy people across ages. Points on this clonotype: Its target is not known.

The second PCR ran about 7 to 12 cycles with a sample-barcoded 5' primer and J-beta primers. TCRdb analysed the 5' RACE reads with MiXCR anew, one entry per CDR3 protein. The data contain around 1,900,000 distinct CDR3 sequences, 30% to 40% of them singletons. Study-wide results and limits: Underestimates were what the diversity estimates from one million T cells were considered to be.

The specimen was blood. The receptor was derived from a human donor in good health.

The CDR3 DNA sequence: TGTGCCAGCAGCTTCCTAGGGGGCAGTCAGCCCCAGCATTTT. This gives the protein CASSFLGGSQPQHF. This sequence joins TRBV7-2 and TRBJ1-5; 7 bases align to TRBD1. The CDR3 runs to 14 residues. The V gene end was trimmed by 3 bases and the J gene end by 6 bases; junction bases not matched to a gene: 5. Germline V lookup: CDR1 SGHTA, CDR2 FQGNSA. The entire variable domain, with the rest obtained from reference TRBV7-2 and TRBJ1-5, is as follows: GAGVSQSPSNKVTEKGKDVELRCDPISGHTALYWYRQSLGQGLEFLIYFQGNSAPDKSGLPSDRFSAERTGGSVSTLTIQRTQQEDSAVYLCASSFLGGSQPQHFGDGTRLSIL.